Listed here are 11 T cell receptor beta chains from one sample, sequenced in a study of metastatic and nonmetastatic thyroid tumors. Using MiXCR, TCRdb reanalyzed the PCR reads. There are approximately 70,000 clones in the sample; roughly 18% occur only once, and around 13% lies in the top ten. Thyroid surgery took place with no prior treatment in any patient. Sequenced: blood. These receptors were obtained from a female donor with papillary thyroid cancer or a benign thyroid nodule (not recorded which). Some clones in this sample may be carry-over from other donors' samples.

The gene calls are TRBV20-1 and TRBJ2-7; no clear D gene. Deletions cut 0 bases from V and 0 bases from J, with 9 bases between. Germline CDR1 reads DFQATT; CDR2 reads SNEGSKA (reference sequence). The CDR3 covers 14 residues. CDR3 amino acids: CSARDHASSYEQYV. The CDR3 DNA follows: TGCAGTGCTAGAGATCATGCTAGCTCCTACGAGCAGTACGTC.

The rearrangement joins TRBV6-1 to TRBJ2-7; 9 nucleotides agree with TRBD1. The J segment lost 3 bases and the V segment lost 2 bases, leaving 14 bases of the junction unmatched. The germline V gene encodes CDR1 MNHNS and CDR2 SASEGT. There are 18 residues in the CDR3. The DNA of the CDR3 is TGTGCCAGCAGTGAATTCATCCCCCGAGGGACAGGGAGCTACGAGCAGTACTTC. Protein product: CASSEFIPRGTGSYEQYF.

This chain joins TRBV3-1 and TRBJ1-1, with TRBD1 as a possible D gene (5 bases). Germline CDR1 reads LGHDT; CDR2 reads YNNKEL (reference sequence). The CDR3 sequence is 16 residues long. Trimming left V 4 bases short and J 1 base short, with 16 bases between. The CDR3 loop reads CASSPRGFGENTEAFF. The DNA of the CDR3 is TGTGCCAGCAGCCCGAGGGGATTCGGGGAGAACACTGAAGCTTTCTTT.

At least ten counts were recorded for this clone. The chain couples TRBV27 to TRBJ1-4; the D is unclear. Germline V CDR1 and CDR2: MNHEY, SMNVEV (reference sequence). Between the trimmed V and J ends, which lost 6 bases and 8 bases, there was a span of 16 bases. The CDR3 is made up of 14 amino acids. This CDR3 reads CASREPGVEEKLFF. The CDR3 region has the DNA TGTGCCAGCAGAGAACCCGGGGTCGAGGAAAAACTGTTTTTT.

This clone was counted ten times or more. The rearrangement links TRBV30 to TRBJ1-2; TRBD1 matches 8 bases. V gave up 1 base and J gave up 9 bases; unmatched junction bases: 7. CDR3 length: 13 amino acids. Per germline, CDR1 GTSNPN and CDR2 SVGIG (reference sequence). Here the CDR3 DNA reads TGTGCCTGGAGTGAGGACAGGGTTACCCGCTACACCTTC. The encoded protein is CAWSEDRVTRYTF.

The rearrangement joins TRBV18 to TRBJ1-2, with D unresolved. V was trimmed by 4 bases and J by 3 bases, leaving 18 bases between them. Germline loops: CDR1 KGHSH, CDR2 LQKENI. The CDR3 runs 16 residues. The CDR3 bases are TGTGCCAGCTCACTCAGGCAGGCCTCACTCTACTATGGCTACACCTTC. Translation: CASSLRQASLYYGYTF.

Regarding this clone: One end of the junction fails to match germline, which may point to a read error. The gene calls are TRBV5-1 and TRBJ1-6; tentative D call: TRBD1 (5 bases). Germline V gives CDR1 SGHRS, CDR2 YFSETQ. This CDR3 has 18 amino acids. The CDR3 nucleotides are TGCTCCAGCAGCCCTGGGCGGGGGGGAGGACTGTTGATTTCACCCCTCCACTTT. Translating it yields CSSSPGRGGGLLISPLHF.

The genes are TRBV20-1 and TRBJ2-1; 12 bases map to TRBD2. Germline V gene sequence: CDR1 DFQATT, CDR2 SNEGSKA (reference sequence). J lost 4 bases, V lost 5 bases, and 6 bases had no gene match. The CDR3 loop spans 15 amino acids. The CDR3 sequence: CSAQLLAGGYNEQFF. Here the CDR3 DNA reads TGCAGTGCTCAACTCCTAGCGGGAGGGTACAATGAGCAGTTCTTC.

Here the CDR3 reads CATTKAQSRGTGGASGYTF. The CDR3 DNA reads as TGTGCCACCACCAAAGCCCAAAGTAGGGGGACAGGGGGAGCGTCTGGCTACACCTTC. This chain uses TRBV24-1 with TRBJ1-2; the match to TRBD1 covers 11 bases. The V and J ends lost 8 bases and 7 bases, in that order; junction bases with no gene match: 23. This CDR3 has 19 residues. Germline CDR1 is KGHDR and CDR2 is SFDVKD.

This clone has ten or more counts. The V call is TRBV19, the J call TRBJ2-2; D is unclear. The CDR3 covers 13 residues. CDR1 is LNHDA, CDR2 SQIVND, per germline (reference sequence). Between the trimmed V and J ends, which lost 7 bases and 2 bases, there was a span of 8 bases. DNA for the CDR3: TGTGCCAGTATCGGACCAAACACCGGGGAGCTGTTTTTT. Translated, it gives CASIGPNTGELFF.

In regard to this clone: One end of the junction varies from germline; a read error may be responsible. This chain connects TRBV6-1 to TRBJ1-1; D gene uncertain. The CDR3 consists of 13 residues. Germline values: CDR1 MNHNS, CDR2 SASEGT. CDR3 DNA: TGTTCCAGCAGCACACAGTTGGACACTGAAGCTTTCTTT. As protein: CSSSTQLDTEAFF.